This T cell receptor (beta chain) was found in a study of blood T cell repertoires in COVID-19 (dated by TCRdb to the early 2020s). Looking at the study overall: Collaborator samples came from the United States, Italy and Spain and covered acute and convalescent phases of COVID-19. The dataset comprised deeply sampled blood TCRbeta repertoires from subjects exposed to, actively infected with, or recovered from COVID-19. The prospective study material was composed of cDNA or gDNA derived from T cells, B-cell-depleted T cells, or PBMCs. The sample metadata nearly always contained a de-identified subject ID, COVID-19 status, age in years and sex. The samples were drawn from two sources: the first 160 participants of the ongoing ImmuneRACE study, and some 1,300 subjects contributed by 6 global collaborators. Where HLA class I and class II types were available, the types were taken from metadata supplied by the sample provider, not from assay-based typing. The repertoires were released in a freely available public database meant as a resource for research on the immune response to SARS-CoV-2.

General findings and caveats noted by the study authors: The quantity of clinical and demographic metadata differed by source and by participant and was supplied without curation.

Regarding this clone: Its antigen is still unknown. No much larger clone exists at a distance of one base, and base qualities are not known.

One collaborating source in Seattle enrolled patients while the patients were actively infected and followed the patients over time throughout the course of disease. The collaborating institutions used their own protocols to collect whole blood in K2EDTA tubes. Collaborator samples were shipped for TCRbeta analysis as frozen whole blood, isolated PBMCs, or DNA extracted from either sample type. The germline V and J ends show losses of 3 bases and 6 bases respectively, and no gene match explains 12 bases of the junction. Including cysteine and phenylalanine, the CDR3 has 15 amino acids. The DNA shown is the 45-base CDR3, in frame from base 1. The germline V gene (reference sequence) sets CDR1 to GTSNPN and CDR2 to SVGIG. The immunoSEQ Assay, a bias-controlled multiplex PCR, was used to amplify TCRbeta CDR3 regions from genomic DNA. The original pipeline was this. Nucleated cell counts per sample were estimated from amplification of reference gene primers within the assay. To quantify the absolute abundance of each unique TCRbeta CDR3 rearrangement, sequence reads were collapsed and filtered. For each sample, productive Simpson clonality was calculated as the square root of Simpson's diversity index across productive rearrangements. The clones in this table, taken by TCRdb from immuneACCESS, are in-frame only. Not every clone is retained; where verified, under half of the shortfall comes from an unresolved V gene, and the cause of the rest is unknown. V, J and clone size are those of that table, while D and trimming were read from the DNA. This sample holds about 130,000 clones; approximately 90% were observed only once. Of the sample, 4.3% is held by the ten largest clones.

The chain uses TRBV30 and TRBJ1-1; TRBD1 matches 8 bases in the middle. The sample comprised peripheral blood. The receptor was derived from a man aged 60 to 75 with COVID-19, enrolled during active disease. The bases read TGTGCCTGGAGCACGTCCAGGGGGCCCCTGTCTGAAGCTTTCTTT. This gives the protein CAWSTSRGPLSEAFF. Full variable domain (CDR3 extended with the reference TRBV30 and TRBJ1-1 proteins): SQTIHQWPATLVQPVGSPLSLECTVEGTSNPNLYWYRQAAGRGLQLLFYSVGIGQISSEVPQNLSASRPQDRQFILSSKKLLLSDSGFYLCAWSTSRGPLSEAFFGQGTRLTVV.